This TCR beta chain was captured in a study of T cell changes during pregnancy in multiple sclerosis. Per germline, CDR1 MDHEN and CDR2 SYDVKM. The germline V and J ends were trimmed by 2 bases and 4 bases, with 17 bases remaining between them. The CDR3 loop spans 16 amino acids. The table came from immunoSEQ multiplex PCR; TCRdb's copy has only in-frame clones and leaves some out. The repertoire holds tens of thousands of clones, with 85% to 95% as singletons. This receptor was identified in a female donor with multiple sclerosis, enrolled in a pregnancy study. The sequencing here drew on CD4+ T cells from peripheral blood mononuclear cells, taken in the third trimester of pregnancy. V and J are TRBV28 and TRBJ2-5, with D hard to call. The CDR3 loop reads CASSLRYPGNGETQYF. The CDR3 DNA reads TGTGCCAGCAGTTTAAGGTACCCGGGTAACGGAGAGACCCAGTACTTC.